The 5 T cell receptor beta chains below come from one sample, sequenced in a study of blood T cell repertoires in COVID-19. Produced via immunoSEQ multiplex PCR; TCRdb's table is partial and in-frame only. Of 200,000 to 250,000 clones in the sample, approximately 87% were seen once. Material: PBMCs or T cells enriched from blood (not recorded which). The source is a woman aged 50 to 60 in a cohort exposed to, infected with or recovered from COVID-19 (not recorded which).

This clone was seen only once. The chain carries TRBV5-1 and TRBJ2-1; the match to TRBD2 covers 10 bases. This CDR3 spans 16 amino acids. Germline values: CDR1 SGHRS, CDR2 YFSETQ. The J segment lost 6 bases and the V segment lost 4 bases, leaving 10 bases of the junction unmatched. CDR3 sequence: CASSGRAGGLFNEQFF. The CDR3 coding sequence is TGCGCCAGCAGCGGGCGAGCGGGGGGGCTCTTCAATGAGCAGTTCTTC.

The chain uses TRBV7-9 and TRBJ1-1; no clear D gene. Germline CDR1 reads SEHNR; CDR2 reads FQNEAQ (reference sequence). Trimming removed 2 bases at V and 1 base at J, with 8 bases between. The length of the CDR3 is 14 residues. CDR3 protein: CASSLQASNTEAFF. DNA for the CDR3: TGTGCCAGCAGCTTACAGGCTTCGAACACTGAAGCTTTCTTT.

The chain links TRBV7-2 to TRBJ2-3, with 8 bases fitting TRBD2. The length of the CDR3 is 16 residues. Germline V gene data show CDR1 as SGHTA and CDR2 as FQGNSA. V was pared by 4 bases and J by 4 bases, with 10 bases of the junction left unmatched. The CDR3, as DNA: TGTGCCAGCAGCTCACTGCCGGGGGGGCCGGCAGATACGCAGTATTTT. Amino acids: CASSSLPGGPADTQYF.

The V call is TRBV9, the J call TRBJ2-5; TRBD1 agrees at 9 bases. The trim removed 0 bases at V and 4 bases at J, leaving 13 bases unmatched. The germline CDR1 and CDR2 sequences are SGDLS and YYNGEE. This CDR3 is 18 amino acids long. CDR3 residues: CASSVEPMRTGAGETQYF. The CDR3 DNA reads as TGTGCCAGCAGCGTAGAACCTATGAGGACAGGGGCAGGAGAGACCCAGTACTTC.

This clone has only one observation. The CDR3 loop reads CASSDRVFSGNTIYF. The CDR3, as DNA: TGTGCCAGCAGTGACAGGGTTTTCAGTGGAAACACCATATATTTT. The rearrangement uses TRBV6-6 and TRBJ1-3, with 7 bases lining up with TRBD1. The V segment lost 5 bases and the J segment 3 bases; nucleotides outside the gene matches: 7. CDR1 and CDR2 from the germline V gene are MNHNY and SVGAGI (reference sequence). The CDR3 is 15 amino acids.